One and the same sample provided the 22 T cell receptor beta chains below, sequenced in a study of vaccination and CD4 T cells after COVID-19. Sequencing of cultured CD4+ T cell DNA used the Oncomine TCR Beta short-read assay. A single record per CDR3 protein comes from TCRdb applying MiXCR to the PCR reads. The sample carries under 20,000 distinct CDR3 sequences, about two fifths recorded once. Antigen specificity for these receptors is unknown. Treatment reported: approximately 9-day PBMC culture with coronavirus spike peptide pools or control peptides (ViraFEST assay). Source: CD4+ T cells from blood, cultured in vitro, taken before SARS-CoV-2 vaccination. Every receptor here comes from a human donor who had recovered from COVID-19.

This clonotype was counted only a few times. This sequence joins TRBV19 and TRBJ1-6, with TRBD1 matching over 8 bases. Trimming took 2 bases from V and 7 from J; bases not matched to a gene: 4. The CDR3 sequence is 15 residues long. In germline, CDR1 is LNHDA, CDR2 SQIVND (reference sequence). DNA of the CDR3: TGTGCCAGTAGTATACAGGGGGCGAACAATTCACCCCTCCACTTT. This translates into CASSIQGANNSPLHF.

The genes are TRBV7-2 and TRBJ1-6; a possible D gene is TRBD1 (5 bases). The CDR3 runs 17 residues. Germline assignment: CDR1 SGHTA and CDR2 FQGNSA. The ends were cut back, 5 bases at V and 0 bases at J, with 14 bases in the middle. The CDR3 sequence is CASSPRGASSYNSPLHF. The CDR3 DNA is TGTGCCAGCAGCCCCCGAGGGGCGAGCTCCTATAATTCACCCCTCCACTTT.

In its sample, this clonotype was seen a few times. V is TRBV2 and J is TRBJ2-3; D unclear. V lost 4 bases and J lost 0, with 8 bases in between. The CDR3 sequence is 14 residues long. Germline CDR1 SNHLY, CDR2 FYNNEI. The CDR3 protein is CASSVWISTDTQYF. The CDR3 coding sequence is TGTGCCAGCAGTGTTTGGATTAGCACAGATACGCAGTATTTT.

The J gene is TRBJ2-2, the V gene TRBV6-5; either TRBD1 or TRBD2 may fit D (7 bases each). V was clipped by 0 bases and J by 5 bases, with 22 bases between them. Germline V lookup: CDR1 MNHEY, CDR2 SVGAGI. CDR3 length: 19 amino acids. The CDR3 DNA follows: TGTGCCAGCAGTTACTCCCATCAGGGGGGGGCCATGTTAACCGGGGAGCTGTTTTTT. It encodes CASSYSHQGGAMLTGELFF.

The chain links TRBV2 to TRBJ2-7; TRBD1 agrees at 9 bases. CDR3 length equals 17 residues. The germline V gene encodes CDR1 SNHLY and CDR2 FYNNEI. The V and J ends lost 6 bases and 2 bases, in that order; junction bases with no gene match: 14. Here the CDR3 DNA reads TGTGCCAGCAGCGCGGACAGGGGTATGGGTGGCACCTACGAGCAGTACTTC. Translation gives CASSADRGMGGTYEQYF.

V and J are TRBV20-1 and TRBJ1-1, with D possibly matching TRBD1 (6 bases). The CDR3 has 18 residues. The V end lost 2 bases, the J end lost 1 base, and 23 bases lay between the germline ends. The V gene's germline CDR1 is DFQATT and CDR2 SNEGSKA (reference sequence). The CDR3: CSARQLLSHRVQNTEAFF. For the CDR3, the DNA is TGCAGTGCTAGACAACTTCTTTCACACAGGGTACAGAACACTGAAGCTTTCTTT.

This clonotype was seen only a few times. The V gene is TRBV20-1, the J gene TRBJ1-6; D is perhaps TRBD1 (6 bases). Germline-derived CDR1 and CDR2 are DFQATT and SNEGSKA (reference sequence). The CDR3 totals 14 residues. Trimming left V 0 bases short and J 7 bases short, with 10 bases between. The CDR3 loop reads CSARDRTENSPLHF. The CDR3 bases are TGCAGTGCTAGAGATAGGACAGAAAATTCACCCCTCCACTTT.

The rearrangement joins TRBV20-1 to TRBJ2-5; 7 bases line up with TRBD1. Germline values: CDR1 DFQATT, CDR2 SNEGSKA (reference sequence). After removal of 6 bases from V and 2 bases from J, the junction contained 6 bases not matched to a gene. The CDR3 length is 13 residues. CDR3 in amino acids: CSARGQPQETQYF. CDR3 in DNA: TGCAGTGCGAGGGGACAGCCACAAGAGACCCAGTACTTC.

This clonotype was observed a handful of times. The gene calls are TRBV7-6 and TRBJ2-7, with 8 bases matching TRBD1. Germline loops: CDR1 SGHVS, CDR2 FNYEAQ. This CDR3 contains 13 residues. The V gene end was trimmed by 4 bases and the J gene end by 6 bases; junction bases not matched to a gene: 5. This CDR3 reads CASSWTGLSEQYF. In nucleotides, the CDR3 is TGTGCCAGCAGCTGGACAGGGCTTTCCGAGCAGTACTTC.

The J gene is TRBJ2-2, the V gene TRBV2, with 10 bases lining up with TRBD2. Germline CDR1 SNHLY, CDR2 FYNNEI. V gave up 8 bases and J gave up 5 bases; unmatched junction bases: 14. The CDR3 has 17 residues. The CDR3 DNA sequence: TGTGCCAGCGGGAGAACCGGGACTAGCGTGGCAACCGGGGAGCTGTTTTTT. The encoded protein is CASGRTGTSVATGELFF.

This chain uses TRBV6-2 or TRBV6-3 with TRBJ1-2, with 8 bases identical to TRBD1. The CDR3 sequence is 16 residues long. V lost 0 bases to trimming and J lost 5 bases; unmatched junction nucleotides: 8. From germline, CDR1 is MNHEY and CDR2 SVGEGT. CDR3 DNA sequence: TGTGCCAGCAGTTACTCGAGCGGCAGGGGGCTTTATGGCTACACCTTC. Protein product: CASSYSSGRGLYGYTF.

The V gene is TRBV6-1, the J gene TRBJ1-1; D is undetermined. Germline CDR1 and CDR2: MNHNS and SASEGT. CDR3 length: 14 residues. V was trimmed by 3 bases and J by 2 bases, leaving 10 bases between them. The CDR3 region is CASSELRVNTEAFF. The DNA of the CDR3 is TGTGCCAGCAGTGAGTTAAGGGTTAACACTGAAGCTTTCTTT.

The chain links TRBV9 to TRBJ1-6, with D hard to call. CDR1 is SGDLS and CDR2 is YYNGEE in the germline V gene. This CDR3 is 14 amino acids long. Trimming took off 0 bases at V and 5 bases at J, with 6 bases between the two ends. The CDR3 DNA follows: TGTGCCAGCAGCGTAGGAGGCGATAATTCACCCCTCCACTTT. Translation gives CASSVGGDNSPLHF.

V is TRBV7-9 and J is TRBJ2-5; the D gene could be TRBD1 or TRBD2 (5 bases each). Trimming pared 3 bases from V and 13 bases from J, leaving 24 bases between. This CDR3 region has 15 residues. Germline V CDR1 and CDR2: SEHNR, FQNEAQ (reference sequence). The CDR3 reads CASSFGSGQQEPGYF. The CDR3 DNA reads TGTGCCAGCAGCTTTGGATCGGGGCAGCAGGAACCAGGGTACTTC.

The chain combines TRBV7-8 with TRBJ2-7, with D possibly TRBD2 on 5 matching bases. The CDR3 has 17 residues. Germline loops: CDR1 SGHVS, CDR2 FQNEAQ. V dropped 0 bases and J dropped 0 bases, with 15 bases sitting between them. CDR3 region: CASSLAGGLGFSYEQYF. In DNA form, the CDR3 reads TGTGCCAGCAGCTTAGCAGGAGGACTGGGGTTCTCCTACGAGCAGTACTTC.

The rearrangement uses TRBV20-1 and TRBJ2-2; weak D call: TRBD1 (5 bases). The CDR3 has 16 amino acids. Looked up from germline, CDR1 is DFQATT and CDR2 is SNEGSKA (reference sequence). Trimming stripped 1 base from V and 6 bases from J, with 18 bases between. The CDR3 loop reads CSARVGQGGFSGELFF. CDR3 DNA sequence: TGCAGTGCTAGAGTGGGGCAGGGTGGTTTTTCCGGGGAGCTGTTTTTT.

This clonotype came up once. This rearrangement joins TRBV28 to TRBJ2-5, with 7 bases lining up with TRBD2. V trimming: 3 bases; J trimming: 3 bases; junction bases outside the gene matches: 19. The CDR3 is made up of 19 amino acids. Germline V lookup: CDR1 MDHEN, CDR2 SYDVKM. The chain's CDR3 is CASSFTMAGESYGEETQYF. The CDR3 bases are TGTGCCAGCAGTTTTACGATGGCGGGAGAAAGTTATGGGGAAGAGACCCAGTACTTC.

The genes are TRBV27 and TRBJ1-1; the D gene is possibly TRBD1 (5 bases). The CDR3 covers 15 residues. The germline gives CDR1 MNHEY, CDR2 SMNVEV (reference sequence). V was clipped by 7 bases and J by 1 base, with 16 bases between them. CDR3 coding DNA: TGTGCCAGCACCACGGGGCAGGGTCCGAACACTGAAGCTTTCTTT. This translates into CASTTGQGPNTEAFF.

This chain links TRBV6-1 with TRBJ2-1; D remains ambiguous. Germline V gene data show CDR1 as MNHNS and CDR2 as SASEGT. With 4 bases removed from V and 8 bases from J, the gap between germline ends came to 18 bases. The CDR3 covers 15 residues. This chain's CDR3 is CASSVDNTGRDEQFF. In DNA form, the CDR3 reads TGTGCCAGCAGTGTCGATAATACTGGTCGAGATGAGCAGTTCTTC.

The chain is built from TRBV20-1 and TRBJ2-7; D gene uncertain. CDR3 size: 16 residues. Germline-derived CDR1 and CDR2 are DFQATT and SNEGSKA (reference sequence). The ends were cut back, 0 bases at V and 1 base at J, with 16 bases in the middle. CDR3 in DNA: TGCAGTGCTAGAGAAATGACCGGCGTGGGTTCCTACGAGCAGTACTTC. This encodes CSAREMTGVGSYEQYF.

This clonotype has only one observation. The V call is TRBV4-2, the J call TRBJ2-3; TRBD2 agrees at 7 bases. The junction had 6 bases not matched to a gene; V was cut back by 4 bases and J by 2 bases. Germline assignment: CDR1 LGHNA and CDR2 YNFKEQ. There are 15 residues in the CDR3. CDR3 loop: CASSLRAGITDTQYF. CDR3 nucleotide sequence: TGTGCCAGCAGCCTTCGAGCGGGAATCACAGATACGCAGTATTTT.

The chain couples TRBV7-9 to TRBJ1-5; perhaps TRBD1 as D (6 bases). The CDR3 sequence is 20 residues long. The germline CDR1 and CDR2 sequences are SEHNR and FQNEAQ (reference sequence). V lost 0 bases to trimming and J lost 0 bases, with 21 bases between them. In DNA form, the CDR3 reads TGTGCCAGCAGCTTAGCCCGGCAGGGCAAAAGGGGGAATAGCAATCAGCCCCAGCATTTT. Translated: CASSLARQGKRGNSNQPQHF.